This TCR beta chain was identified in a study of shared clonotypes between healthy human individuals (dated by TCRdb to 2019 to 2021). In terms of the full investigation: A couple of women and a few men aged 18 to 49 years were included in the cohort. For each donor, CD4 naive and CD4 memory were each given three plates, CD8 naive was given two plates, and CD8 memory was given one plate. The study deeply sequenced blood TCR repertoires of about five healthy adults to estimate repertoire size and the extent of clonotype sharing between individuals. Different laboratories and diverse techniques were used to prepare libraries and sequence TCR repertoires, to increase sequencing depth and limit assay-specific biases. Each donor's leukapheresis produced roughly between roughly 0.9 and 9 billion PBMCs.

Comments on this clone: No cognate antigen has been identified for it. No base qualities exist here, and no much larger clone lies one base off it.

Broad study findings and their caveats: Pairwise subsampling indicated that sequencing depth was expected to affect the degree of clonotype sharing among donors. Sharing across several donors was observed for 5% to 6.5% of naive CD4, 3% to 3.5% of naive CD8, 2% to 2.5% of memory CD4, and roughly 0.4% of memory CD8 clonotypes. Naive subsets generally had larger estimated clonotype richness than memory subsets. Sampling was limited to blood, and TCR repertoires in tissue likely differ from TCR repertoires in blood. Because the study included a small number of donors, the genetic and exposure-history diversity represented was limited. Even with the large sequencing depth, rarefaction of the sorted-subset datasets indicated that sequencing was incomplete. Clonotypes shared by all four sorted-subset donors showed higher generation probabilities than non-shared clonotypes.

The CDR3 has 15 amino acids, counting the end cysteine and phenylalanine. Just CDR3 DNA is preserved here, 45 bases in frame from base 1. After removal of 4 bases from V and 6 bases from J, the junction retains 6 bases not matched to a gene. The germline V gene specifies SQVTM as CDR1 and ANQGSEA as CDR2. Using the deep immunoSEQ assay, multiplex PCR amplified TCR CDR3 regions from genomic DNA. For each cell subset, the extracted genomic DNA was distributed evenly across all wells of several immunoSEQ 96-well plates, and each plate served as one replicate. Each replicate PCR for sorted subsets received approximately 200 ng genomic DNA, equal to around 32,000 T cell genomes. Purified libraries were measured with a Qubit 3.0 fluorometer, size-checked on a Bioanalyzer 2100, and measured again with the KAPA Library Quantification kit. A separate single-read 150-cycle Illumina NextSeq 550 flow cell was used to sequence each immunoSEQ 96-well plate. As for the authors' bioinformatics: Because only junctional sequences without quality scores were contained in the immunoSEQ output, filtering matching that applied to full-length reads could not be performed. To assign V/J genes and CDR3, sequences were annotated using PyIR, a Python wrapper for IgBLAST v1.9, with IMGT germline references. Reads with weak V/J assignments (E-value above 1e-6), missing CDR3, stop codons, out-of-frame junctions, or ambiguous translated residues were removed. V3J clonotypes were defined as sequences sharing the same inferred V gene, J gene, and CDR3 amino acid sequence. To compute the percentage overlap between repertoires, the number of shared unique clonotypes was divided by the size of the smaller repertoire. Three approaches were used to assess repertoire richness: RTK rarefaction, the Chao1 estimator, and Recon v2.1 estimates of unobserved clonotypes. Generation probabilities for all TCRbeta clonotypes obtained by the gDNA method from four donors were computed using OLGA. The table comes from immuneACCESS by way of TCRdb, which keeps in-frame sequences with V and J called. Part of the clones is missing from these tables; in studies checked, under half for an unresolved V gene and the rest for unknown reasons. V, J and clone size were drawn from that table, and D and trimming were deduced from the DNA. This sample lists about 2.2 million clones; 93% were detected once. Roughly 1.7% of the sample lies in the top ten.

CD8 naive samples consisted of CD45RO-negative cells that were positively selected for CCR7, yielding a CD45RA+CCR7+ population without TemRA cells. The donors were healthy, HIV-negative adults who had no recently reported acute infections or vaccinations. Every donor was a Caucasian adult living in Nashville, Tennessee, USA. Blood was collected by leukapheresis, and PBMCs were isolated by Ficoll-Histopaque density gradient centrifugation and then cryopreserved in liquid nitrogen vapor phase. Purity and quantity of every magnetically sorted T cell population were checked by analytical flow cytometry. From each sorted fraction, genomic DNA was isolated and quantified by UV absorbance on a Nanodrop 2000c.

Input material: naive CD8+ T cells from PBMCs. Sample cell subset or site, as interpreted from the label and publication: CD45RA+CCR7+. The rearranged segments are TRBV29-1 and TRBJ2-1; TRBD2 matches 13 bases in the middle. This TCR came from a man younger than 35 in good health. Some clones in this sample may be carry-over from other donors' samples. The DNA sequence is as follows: TGCAGCGTTGGGACTAGCGGGAGTGGGGCCAATGAGCAGTTCTTC. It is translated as CSVGTSGSGANEQFF.